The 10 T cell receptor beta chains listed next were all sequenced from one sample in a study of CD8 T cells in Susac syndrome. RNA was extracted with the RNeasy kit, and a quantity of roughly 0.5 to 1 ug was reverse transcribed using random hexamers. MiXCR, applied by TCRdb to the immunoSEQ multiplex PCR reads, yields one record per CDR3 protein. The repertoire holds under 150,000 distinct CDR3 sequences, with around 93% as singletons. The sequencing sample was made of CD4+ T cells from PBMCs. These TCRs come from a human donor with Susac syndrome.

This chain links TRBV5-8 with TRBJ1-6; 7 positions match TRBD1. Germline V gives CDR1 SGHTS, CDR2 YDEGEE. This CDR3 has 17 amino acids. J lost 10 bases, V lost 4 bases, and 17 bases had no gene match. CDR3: CASSGVAGGYGDSPLHF. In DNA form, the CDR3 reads TGTGCCAGCAGCGGAGTAGCAGGGGGGTATGGGGACTCACCCCTCCACTTT.

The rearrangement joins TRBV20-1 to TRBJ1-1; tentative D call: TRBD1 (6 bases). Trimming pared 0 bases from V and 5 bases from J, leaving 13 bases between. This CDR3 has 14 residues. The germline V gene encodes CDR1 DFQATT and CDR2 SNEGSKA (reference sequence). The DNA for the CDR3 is TGCAGTGCTAGAGATGGGGGCGCGGGGACTGAAGCTTTCTTT. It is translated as CSARDGGAGTEAFF.

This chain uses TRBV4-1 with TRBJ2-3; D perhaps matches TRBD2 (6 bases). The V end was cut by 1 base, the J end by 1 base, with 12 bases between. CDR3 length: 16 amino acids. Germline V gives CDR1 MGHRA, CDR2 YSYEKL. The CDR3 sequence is CASSQGNGGGTDTQYF. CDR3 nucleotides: TGCGCCAGCAGCCAAGGAAACGGCGGGGGCACAGATACGCAGTATTTT.

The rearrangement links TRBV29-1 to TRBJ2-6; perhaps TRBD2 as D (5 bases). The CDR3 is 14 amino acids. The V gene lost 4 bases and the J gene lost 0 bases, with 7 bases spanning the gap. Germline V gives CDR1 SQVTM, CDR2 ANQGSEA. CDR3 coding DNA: TGCAGCGTTGGACGGGACTCTGGGGCCAACGTCCTGACTTTC. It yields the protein CSVGRDSGANVLTF.

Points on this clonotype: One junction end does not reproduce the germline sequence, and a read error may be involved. In DNA form, the CDR3 reads TGTGCTAGCAGCTCTGCGGGCGCAGATACGCAGTATTTT. Its translation: CASSSAGADTQYF. The chain has TRBV7-7 and TRBJ2-3; possible D gene TRBD2, 5 bases. CDR3 length equals 13 residues. Per the germline V gene, CDR1 is SSHAT and CDR2 is FNYEAQ (reference sequence).

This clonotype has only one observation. For the CDR3, the DNA is TGTGCCGGGGGACAGATCGCCGGGGAGCTGTTTTTT. Residues: CAGGQIAGELFF. The V and J genes are TRBV30 and TRBJ2-2, with TRBD1 matching over 7 bases. CDR1 is GTSNPN, CDR2 SVGIG, per germline (reference sequence). The CDR3 covers 12 residues. V lost 8 bases, J lost 6 bases, and 6 bases stayed unmatched.

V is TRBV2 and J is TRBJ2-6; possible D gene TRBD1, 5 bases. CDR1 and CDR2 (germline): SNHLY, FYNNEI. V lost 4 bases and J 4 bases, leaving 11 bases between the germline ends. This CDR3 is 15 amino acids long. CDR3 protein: CASSGVRVGANVLTF. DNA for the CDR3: TGTGCCAGCAGTGGGGTCAGGGTCGGGGCCAACGTCCTGACTTTC.

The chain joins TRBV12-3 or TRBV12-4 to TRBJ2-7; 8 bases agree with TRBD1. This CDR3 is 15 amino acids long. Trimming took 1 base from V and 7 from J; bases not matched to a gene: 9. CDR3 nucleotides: TGTGCCAGCAGTTTAGGGTGGGGGACAGGAAAGGAGCAGTACTTC. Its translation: CASSLGWGTGKEQYF.

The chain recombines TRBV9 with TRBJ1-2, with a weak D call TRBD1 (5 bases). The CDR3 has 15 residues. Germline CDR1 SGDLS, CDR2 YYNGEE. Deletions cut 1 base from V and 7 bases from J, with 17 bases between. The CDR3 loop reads CASSVSPGSHGGYTF. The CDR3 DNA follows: TGTGCCAGCAGCGTAAGCCCAGGGTCCCATGGTGGCTACACCTTC. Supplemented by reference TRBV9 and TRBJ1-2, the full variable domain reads DSGVTQTPKHLITATGQRVTLRCSPRSGDLSVYWYQQSLDQGLQFLIQYYNGEERAKGNILERFSAQQFPDLHSELNLSSLELGDSALYFCASSVSPGSHGGYTFGSGTRLTVV.

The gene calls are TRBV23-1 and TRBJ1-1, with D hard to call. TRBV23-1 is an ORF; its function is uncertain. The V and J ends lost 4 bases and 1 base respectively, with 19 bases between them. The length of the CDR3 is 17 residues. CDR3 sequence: CASSPRMGQAPNTEAFF. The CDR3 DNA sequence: TGCGCCAGCAGTCCCCGGATGGGTCAGGCACCGAACACTGAAGCTTTCTTT.